The 19 T cell receptor beta chains below come from one sample, sequenced in a study of CD8 T cells in ankylosing spondylitis. TCRdb passed the 5' RACE reads through MiXCR, listing each CDR3 protein once. The table has approximately 260,000 distinct CDR3 sequences, about 18% seen once; the top ten hold less than 35%. The sample taken for sequencing was blood, either unsorted or a sorted T cell fraction (not recorded which). The receptor set was obtained from a male donor with ankylosing spondylitis or in good health (not recorded which).

J is TRBJ2-1 and V is TRBV12-3 or TRBV12-4; TRBD2 matches 7 bases. V lost 3 bases and J lost 5; bases outside the gene matches: 7. The CDR3 is made up of 15 amino acids. The CDR3 DNA reads as TGTGCCAGCAGTTTCCGGCTAGCGGACAACAATGAGCAGTTCTTC. Translating gives CASSFRLADNNEQFF.

A few counts support this clonotype. The V call is TRBV9, the J call TRBJ2-5; possibly TRBD1 or TRBD2 for D (5 bases each). Looked up from germline, CDR1 is SGDLS and CDR2 is YYNGEE. This CDR3 is 13 amino acids long. The ends were cut back, 1 base at V and 5 bases at J, with 9 bases in the middle. CDR3 bases: TGTGCCAGCAGCGTATCAGGGACGGAGACCCAGTACTTC. Its protein is CASSVSGTETQYF.

The sample holds a few counts of this clonotype. The rearrangement joins TRBV11-2 to TRBJ2-7; D is uncertain. This CDR3 region has 17 residues. V was pared by 1 base and J by 0 bases, with 16 bases between. Germline V CDR1 and CDR2: SGHAT, FQNNGV. CDR3 amino acids: CASSLAPPGIGSYEQYF. The DNA of the CDR3 is TGTGCCAGCAGCTTAGCCCCCCCCGGCATTGGCTCCTACGAGCAGTACTTC.

The chain links TRBV6-1 to TRBJ2-2; TRBD1 matches at 10 bases. The germline CDR1 and CDR2 sequences are MNHNS and SASEGT. CDR3 length: 13 residues. Unmatched junction bases numbered 7, after V lost 11 bases and J lost 7 bases. The CDR3: CAGRDRGVGELFF. The CDR3 DNA reads TGTGCCGGCCGGGACAGGGGAGTCGGGGAGCTGTTTTTT.

The rearrangement links TRBV7-9 to TRBJ2-7, with 9 bases aligning to TRBD2. The junction had 8 bases not matched to a gene; V was cut back by 5 bases and J by 0 bases. The V gene's germline CDR1 is SEHNR and CDR2 FQNEAQ (reference sequence). This CDR3 comprises 16 residues. CDR3 coding DNA: TGTGCCAGCAGCCCGGCTGGACTAGCGTCCTCCTACGAGCAGTACTTC. Its protein is CASSPAGLASSYEQYF.

The chain links TRBV11-1 to TRBJ2-1, with 12 bases aligning to TRBD2. The V and J ends lost 3 bases and 2 bases, in that order; junction bases with no gene match: 11. Germline V CDR1 and CDR2: SGHAT, FQDESV (reference sequence). CDR3 length: 19 residues. In nucleotides, the CDR3 is TGTGCCAGCAGCTTTCCGGGACGGGCTAGCGGGAGGGCCTACAATGAGCAGTTCTTC. Its translation: CASSFPGRASGRAYNEQFF.

The rearrangement uses TRBV12-5 and TRBJ2-1; D call uncertain. The V gene's germline CDR1 is LGHNT and CDR2 FRNRAP. The length of the CDR3 is 14 residues. Trimming stripped 5 bases from V and 5 bases from J, with 13 bases between. CDR3 amino acids: CASGRPMTNNEQFF. CDR3 nucleotides: TGTGCTAGTGGTCGACCCATGACGAACAATGAGCAGTTCTTC.

This clonotype was seen ten or more times. The chain has TRBV27 and TRBJ2-3; D ambiguous. Trimming took 7 bases from V and 2 from J, leaving 7 bases between them. This CDR3 region has 12 residues. Germline assignment: CDR1 MNHEY and CDR2 SMNVEV (reference sequence). CDR3 sequence (DNA): TGTGCCAGCAACAGCCCCACAGATACGCAGTATTTT. Encoded protein: CASNSPTDTQYF.

This chain links TRBV7-9 with TRBJ2-5, with TRBD2 identical over 10 bases. Germline loops: CDR1 SEHNR, CDR2 FQNEAQ (reference sequence). The CDR3 covers 16 residues. V trimming: 2 bases; J trimming: 5 bases; junction bases outside the gene matches: 8. CDR3 DNA: TGTGCCAGCAGCTTACCGACCGCTAGCGGGAGTGAGACCCAGTACTTC. This sequence encodes CASSLPTASGSETQYF.

V and J are TRBV14 and TRBJ2-2, with 8 bases fitting TRBD1. Looked up from germline, CDR1 is SGHDN and CDR2 is FVKESK. Germline trimming cut 4 bases from V and 4 bases from J; bases unmatched to any gene: 8. This CDR3 comprises 16 residues. The CDR3 is CASSPMTGAITGELFF. For the CDR3, the DNA is TGTGCCAGCAGCCCAATGACAGGGGCTATCACCGGGGAGCTGTTTTTT.

This sequence joins TRBV7-6 and TRBJ2-1; D possibly corresponds to TRBD2 (6 bases). CDR3 length: 15 residues. Trimming pared 3 bases from V and 0 bases from J, leaving 9 bases between. Germline assignment: CDR1 SGHVS and CDR2 FNYEAQ. The CDR3 DNA reads TGTGCCAGCAGCTTTGAGGGAGGCTCCTACAATGAGCAGTTCTTC. Translating it yields CASSFEGGSYNEQFF.

This clonotype turned up a few times. The rearrangement links TRBV24-1 to TRBJ1-5; 11 nucleotides agree with TRBD1. J was trimmed by 6 bases and V by 4 bases; bases with no gene match: 4. The CDR3 extends over 15 amino acids. CDR1 and CDR2 (germline): KGHDR, SFDVKD. The CDR3 DNA reads as TGTGCCACCAGTGAAGAGGACAGGGGGCCTCAGCCCCAGCATTTT. This gives the protein CATSEEDRGPQPQHF.

V is TRBV11-1 and J is TRBJ2-2; 10 positions agree with TRBD2. CDR1 and CDR2 from the germline V gene are SGHAT and FQDESV (reference sequence). The CDR3 length is 18 residues. With V trimmed by 0 bases and J by 4 bases, 8 bases remained unmatched. The CDR3 is CASSLAPLAGVSTGELFF. Written as DNA, the CDR3 is TGTGCCAGCAGCTTAGCGCCCCTAGCGGGAGTCAGCACCGGGGAGCTGTTTTTT.

This clonotype was seen a few times. The V call is TRBV29-1, the J call TRBJ2-7, with D possibly TRBD1 on 6 matching bases. Germline values: CDR1 SQVTM, CDR2 ANQGSEA. The CDR3 totals 13 residues. Trimming pared 7 bases from V and 2 bases from J, leaving 15 bases between. DNA of the CDR3: TGCAGCGCTGGGGAACAGGGCCCCTACGAGCAGTACTTC. Translating it yields CSAGEQGPYEQYF.

The CDR3 region is CASSQESTWTQLVYEQYF. CDR3 sequence (DNA): TGTGCCAGCAGCCAAGAATCCACGTGGACCCAACTAGTTTACGAGCAGTACTTC. The chain combines TRBV4-2 with TRBJ2-7, with a possible D match to TRBD2 (5 bases). V dropped 0 bases and J dropped 4 bases, with 22 bases sitting between them. From germline, CDR1 is LGHNA and CDR2 YNFKEQ. The CDR3 loop spans 18 amino acids.

The CDR3 reads CASSQTGGIHNEQFF. As DNA, the CDR3 is TGTGCCAGCAGCCAGACCGGGGGGATTCACAATGAGCAGTTCTTC. The V and J genes are TRBV5-6 and TRBJ2-1, with 7 bases aligning to TRBD2. V was clipped by 4 bases and J by 5 bases; unmatched bases: 9. This CDR3 is 15 amino acids long. The germline gives CDR1 SGHDT, CDR2 YYEEEE.

This clonotype has more than one count but fewer than ten. The rearrangement joins TRBV4-1 to TRBJ1-1, with TRBD1 as a possible D gene (6 bases). Germline V gene data show CDR1 as MGHRA and CDR2 as YSYEKL. The CDR3 extends over 15 amino acids. With 0 bases removed from V and 3 bases from J, the gap between germline ends came to 11 bases. The CDR3 sequence: CASSQDTGWDTEAFF. In nucleotides, the CDR3 is TGCGCCAGCAGCCAAGATACAGGGTGGGACACTGAAGCTTTCTTT.

This chain links TRBV25-1 with TRBJ2-3; 8 nucleotides line up with TRBD2. With 2 bases clipped from V and 0 bases from J, the junction kept 7 bases outside the gene matches. There are 17 residues in the CDR3. Germline CDR1 reads MGHDK; CDR2 reads SYGVNS. CDR3 coding DNA: TGTGCCAGCAGTGAACCCACTAGCGGCCCTAGCACAGATACGCAGTATTTT. Translation: CASSEPTSGPSTDTQYF.

In this sample, this clonotype turned up a few times. Germline is not matched at one junction end, which may reflect a read error. The CDR3 region has the DNA TGTGCCACCAGTGATTCCACCGGGACAGGGGAGAATGCGCAACCCTTC. Encoded protein: CATSDSTGTGENAQPF. The chain combines TRBV24-1 with TRBJ2-7; 10 nucleotides line up with TRBD1. The CDR3 consists of 16 residues. CDR1 and CDR2 from the germline V gene are KGHDR and SFDVKD.